Presented here are 13 T cell receptor beta chains from one specimen sequenced in a study of neurological immune-mediated disorders. TCRdb analysed the 5' RACE reads with MiXCR anew, one entry per CDR3 protein. The repertoire holds about 16,000 distinct CDR3 sequences, with 8.5% to 10% as singletons. The specimen sequenced was CD8+ T cells from blood. All receptors derive from a man in his forties or fifties in good health.

This clonotype was counted many times. This sequence joins TRBV6-6 and TRBJ1-2, with TRBD1 as a possible D gene (6 bases). The V end lost 6 bases, the J end lost 4 bases, and 15 bases lay between the germline ends. CDR1 is MNHNY, CDR2 SVGAGI, per germline (reference sequence). The CDR3 is 14 amino acids. CDR3 sequence (DNA): TGTGCCAGCAGCCCGGCAGGGGCAGGCTATGGCTACACCTTC. It is translated as CASSPAGAGYGYTF.

This clonotype was counted many times. The chain couples TRBV20-1 to TRBJ2-2; TRBD2 matches 9 bases. This CDR3 contains 16 residues. J gave up 5 bases and V 3 bases, and 10 bases lay outside the gene matches. Germline loops: CDR1 DFQATT, CDR2 SNEGSKA (reference sequence). CDR3 amino acids: CSASSLAGANTGELFF. The CDR3 region has the DNA TGCAGTGCTAGCTCCTTAGCGGGAGCAAATACCGGGGAGCTGTTTTTT.

This clonotype was picked up many times. The CDR3 region is CASSEYTSGVEQYF. CDR3 nucleotide sequence: TGTGCCAGCAGTGAATATACTAGCGGGGTCGAGCAGTACTTC. This chain connects TRBV25-1 to TRBJ2-7; TRBD2 matches 10 bases. CDR1 and CDR2 from the germline V gene are MGHDK and SYGVNS. J lost 6 bases, V lost 0 bases, and 2 bases had no gene match. This CDR3 spans 14 amino acids.

This clonotype was observed at least ten times. The gene calls are TRBV4-3 and TRBJ2-1, with 12 nucleotides matching TRBD2. Per the germline V gene, CDR1 is LGHNA and CDR2 is YSLEER. This CDR3 spans 20 amino acids. The ends lost 3 bases at V and 8 bases at J; junction bases unmatched: 20. The CDR3 region is CASSQKSPNLAGGPSYEQFF. The CDR3 DNA reads as TGCGCCAGCAGCCAGAAGTCCCCGAATCTAGCGGGAGGGCCAAGCTATGAGCAGTTCTTC.

At least ten counts were recorded for this clonotype. This chain uses TRBV7-3 with TRBJ2-1; TRBD1 agrees at 11 bases. Germline V gene data show CDR1 as SGHTA and CDR2 as FQGTGA. The CDR3 is 15 residues long. The junction had 8 bases not matched to a gene; V was cut back by 5 bases and J by 8 bases. CDR3 nucleotide sequence: TGTGCCAGCAGCGATGGGACAGGGGGGTACGATGAGCAGTTCTTC. Amino acids: CASSDGTGGYDEQFF.

This clonotype was detected a few times. The chain uses TRBV15 and TRBJ2-7, with 7 positions matching TRBD1. J lost 5 bases, V lost 4 bases, and 14 bases had no gene match. This CDR3 region has 16 residues. Germline V gives CDR1 LNHNV, CDR2 YYDKDF (reference sequence). The CDR3 DNA reads TGTGCCACCAGCACCGGTCCGGGACAGACTGTCCACGAGCAGTACTTC. It is translated as CATSTGPGQTVHEQYF.

This clonotype was counted at least ten times. V and J are TRBV10-3 and TRBJ2-3, with 7 bases lining up with TRBD2. The germline CDR1 and CDR2 sequences are ENHRY and SYGVKD. This CDR3 region has 14 residues. Trimming cost V 2 bases and J 4 bases; bases outside gene matches: 3. The CDR3 region has the DNA TGTGCCATCAGTGAGGGGAGGGACTCAGATACGCAGTATTTT. Its protein product is CAISEGRDSDTQYF.

In its sample, this clonotype ranks as medium-sized. The CDR3 bases are TGTGCCAGCAGCTTAGGGACTAGCGGTAACAATGAGCAGTTCTTC. Translation: CASSLGTSGNNEQFF. The chain employs TRBV11-1 and TRBJ2-1; TRBD2 aligns across 10 bases. V shed 1 base and J 5 bases; nucleotides not matched to a gene: 2. The length of the CDR3 is 15 residues. From germline, CDR1 is SGHAT and CDR2 FQDESV (reference sequence).

This clonotype occurred many times. The rearrangement joins TRBV29-1 to TRBJ2-2, with 9 bases lining up with TRBD1. After removal of 3 bases from V and 9 bases from J, the junction contained 11 bases not matched to a gene. This CDR3 has 15 residues. Germline V gene lookup returns CDR1 SQVTM and CDR2 ANQGSEA. CDR3 loop: CSVDAGQGPSRELFF. The CDR3 DNA is TGCAGCGTTGACGCGGGACAGGGCCCCTCCCGGGAGCTGTTTTTT.

The chain recombines TRBV20-1 with TRBJ2-1, with 8 bases aligning to TRBD1. After removal of 6 bases from V and 7 bases from J, the junction contained 5 bases not matched to a gene. CDR3 size: 12 residues. Germline V gives CDR1 DFQATT, CDR2 SNEGSKA (reference sequence). CDR3 protein: CSATDRANEQFF. DNA of the CDR3: TGCAGTGCCACGGACAGGGCGAATGAGCAGTTCTTC.

This clonotype appeared many times. V and J are TRBV27 and TRBJ2-3; the D is unclear. V gave up 0 bases and J gave up 1 base, with 8 bases separating them. Looked up from germline, CDR1 is MNHEY and CDR2 is SMNVEV (reference sequence). The CDR3 extends over 15 amino acids. CDR3 amino acids: CASSLSKGGTDTQYF. The CDR3 coding sequence is TGTGCCAGCAGTTTATCTAAAGGCGGCACAGATACGCAGTATTTT.

This clonotype was detected ten times or more. The chain has TRBV29-1 and TRBJ1-1; 7 bases fit TRBD1. The length of the CDR3 is 13 residues. The germline gives CDR1 SQVTM, CDR2 ANQGSEA. With V trimmed by 3 bases and J by 5 bases, 6 bases remained unmatched. This CDR3 is CSVDSRGTTEAFF. The CDR3 region has the DNA TGCAGCGTTGACAGCAGGGGGACAACTGAAGCTTTCTTT.

The chain recombines TRBV7-9 with TRBJ1-5; D unclear. The CDR3 loop spans 13 amino acids. V gave up 5 bases and J gave up 4 bases, with 9 bases separating them. The germline V gene encodes CDR1 SEHNR and CDR2 FQNEAQ (reference sequence). CDR3 DNA sequence: TGTGCCAGCAGCCCAAGCCTGAATCAGCCCCAGCATTTT. The encoded protein is CASSPSLNQPQHF.